Listed below are T cell receptor beta chains from one sample, sequenced in a study of T cell responses to AZD1222 COVID-19 vaccine. Sequencing used immunoSEQ multiplex PCR; TCRdb keeps in-frame clones, though not all of them. The sample yields over 130,000 clones, about 90% seen once. The sequences come from peripheral blood, collected 28 days after the second AZD1222 dose. The receptor set was obtained from an adult who received the AZD1222 COVID-19 vaccine. The CDR3 runs from the conserved cysteine through the conserved F or W. A D gene is named only where the DNA matches it firmly. A clone size is listed for some rows: how often the clone was seen (once, few, many), or a class if it is expanded.

J | size | D | V | CDR3 | DNA
TRBJ1-3 | - | - | TRBV7-3 | CASRGPGNTIYF | TGTGCCAGCAGGGGGCCCGGAAACACCATATATTTT
TRBJ2-5 | - | TRBD1 | TRBV3-1/TRBV3-2 | CASSQQSGGRETQYF | TGTGCCAGCAGCCAGCAATCAGGGGGCCGGGAGACCCAGTACTTC
TRBJ2-2 | - | - | TRBV9 | CASSPTSGAAGELFF | TGTGCCAGCAGCCCAACCTCGGGGGCCGCCGGGGAGCTGTTTTTT
TRBJ2-1 | - | - | TRBV29-1 | CSVVFDAGEQFF | TGCAGCGTTGTATTTGACGCCGGCGAGCAGTTCTTC
TRBJ2-7 | - | TRBD1 | TRBV10-3 | CANRDRVGEQYF | TGTGCCAACCGGGACAGGGTGGGGGAGCAGTACTTC
TRBJ1-1 | - | - | TRBV6-1 | CASSEQGLTEAFF | TGTGCCAGCAGTGAACAGGGTCTCACTGAAGCTTTCTTT
TRBJ2-5 | - | TRBD2 | TRBV2 | CASSRGGLETQYF | TGTGCCAGCAGCCGGGGGGGGTTGGAGACCCAGTACTTC
TRBJ1-1 | - | - | TRBV12-3/TRBV12-4 | CASSYRAGTEAFF | TGTGCCAGCAGTTACAGGGCGGGCACTGAAGCTTTCTTT
TRBJ1-1 | - | - | TRBV6-6 | CASSYGFRTTEAFF | TGTGCCAGCAGTTACGGGTTCCGGACGACTGAAGCTTTCTTT
TRBJ1-6 | - | - | TRBV2 | CASSVDNFNNNSPLHF | TGTGCCAGCAGCGTGGACAACTTCAATAATAATTCACCCCTCCACTTT
TRBJ1-6 | - | - | TRBV19 | CASSNQAGNSPLHF | TGTGCCAGTAGTAACCAGGCAGGCAATTCACCCCTCCACTTT
TRBJ1-2 | - | - | TRBV27 | CASSLEQGPWEGYTF | TGTGCCAGCAGTCTAGAACAGGGTCCCTGGGAGGGCTACACCTTC
TRBJ1-5 | - | - | TRBV9 | CASSVDPWGNQPQHF | TGTGCCAGCAGCGTGGACCCGTGGGGCAATCAGCCCCAGCATTTT
TRBJ1-3 | - | TRBD1 | TRBV6-6 | CASSPFRTGISGNTIYF | TGTGCCAGCAGTCCTTTTAGGACAGGGATCTCTGGAAACACCATATATTTT
TRBJ1-2 | - | TRBD1 | TRBV3-1/TRBV3-2 | CASSRRQGPGGYTF | TGTGCCAGCAGCCGACGACAGGGTCCCGGTGGCTACACCTTC
TRBJ1-2 | - | TRBD1 | TRBV5-6 | CASSFGTGYISYGYTF | TGTGCCAGCAGCTTTGGGACAGGGTATATCAGCTATGGCTACACCTTC
TRBJ1-6 | - | - | TRBV5-8 | CASSRRSSYNSPLHF | TGTGCCAGCAGCCGTCGGAGCTCCTATAATTCACCCCTCCACTTT
TRBJ1-6 | - | - | TRBV30 | CAWATVSPLHF | TGTGCCTGGGCCACGGTCTCACCCCTCCACTTT
TRBJ1-2 | - | - | TRBV9 | CAPSEGVANYGYTF | TGTGCCCCCTCGGAGGGAGTAGCTAACTATGGCTACACCTTC
TRBJ1-6 | once | - | TRBV5-5 | CASSLAHQNSPLHF | TGTGCCAGCAGCTTGGCACACCAGAATTCACCCCTCCACTTT
TRBJ2-7 | - | - | TRBV6-1 | CASSELGGAYEQYF | TGTGCCAGCAGTGAACTGGGGGGCGCGTACGAGCAGTACTTC
TRBJ2-2 | - | - | TRBV19 | CASSMAPPGTGELFF | TGTGCCAGTAGTATGGCCCCTCCAGGCACCGGGGAGCTGTTTTTT
TRBJ2-1 | - | - | TRBV5-4 | CASSTGTSGGSYNEQFF | TGTGCCAGCAGCACGGGGACCAGTGGCGGCTCCTACAATGAGCAGTTCTTC
TRBJ1-3 | - | - | TRBV5-6 | CASSLWGGTGNTIYF | TGTGCCAGCAGCTTATGGGGGGGCACTGGAAACACCATATATTTT
TRBJ1-1 | - | - | TRBV19 | CASSFRGEVRSEAFF | TGTGCCAGTAGTTTCCGGGGGGAGGTAAGATCTGAAGCTTTCTTT
TRBJ2-1 | - | - | TRBV7-3 | CASSSSGTPNEQFF | TGTGCCAGCAGCTCCTCCGGGACCCCCAATGAGCAGTTCTTC
TRBJ1-4 | many | - | TRBV5-8 | CASSLNTGATEGKLFF | TGTGCCAGCAGCTTGAACACCGGGGCAACAGAGGGAAAACTGTTTTTT
TRBJ1-1 | - | TRBD1 | TRBV19 | CASTQGQGTNTEAFF | TGTGCCAGTACCCAAGGACAGGGAACGAACACTGAAGCTTTCTTT
TRBJ1-2 | - | TRBD1 | TRBV19 | CASSYLTADRGAPNYGYTF | TGTGCCAGTAGCTACTTAACAGCGGACAGGGGGGCACCTAACTATGGCTACACCTTC
TRBJ1-2 | once | - | TRBV6-5 | CASRGRPNYGYTF | TGTGCCAGCAGGGGACGGCCTAACTATGGCTACACCTTC
TRBJ1-6 | - | TRBD1 | TRBV27 | CASSQGGGLHF | TGTGCCAGCAGCCAGGGGGGAGGCCTCCACTTT
TRBJ2-2 | - | - | TRBV7-9 | CASSLGGDSSNTGELFF | TGTGCCAGCAGCTTAGGCGGGGACAGTTCAAACACCGGGGAGCTGTTTTTT
TRBJ1-1 | - | - | TRBV4-1 | CASSQYPILGSTEAFF | TGCGCCAGCAGCCAGTATCCTATTTTGGGGAGCACTGAAGCTTTCTTT
TRBJ1-2 | many | - | TRBV7-2 | CASSAHRAGYGYTF | TGTGCCAGCAGCGCACACAGGGCAGGCTATGGCTACACCTTC
TRBJ1-1 | - | - | TRBV28 | CASRENRGMNTEAFF | TGTGCCAGCAGGGAAAATCGGGGGATGAACACTGAAGCTTTCTTT
TRBJ1-1 | - | - | TRBV28 | CASSFRQEAFF | TGTGCCAGCAGTTTCCGACAGGAAGCTTTCTTT
TRBJ2-1 | - | TRBD2 | TRBV9 | CASSAGTGLAGSYNEQFF | TGTGCCAGCAGCGCCGGGACAGGACTAGCGGGTTCTTACAATGAGCAGTTCTTC
TRBJ1-1 | - | TRBD1 | TRBV11-1 | CASSLGQGRAEAFF | TGTGCCAGCAGTCTGGGACAGGGAAGGGCTGAAGCTTTCTTT
TRBJ1-5 | - | - | TRBV19 | CASSMGDYSNQPQHF | TGTGCCAGTAGTATGGGAGATTATAGCAATCAGCCCCAGCATTTT
TRBJ1-4 | - | TRBD1 | TRBV6-6 | CASSFNQGASEKLFF | TGTGCCAGCAGTTTCAACCAGGGGGCGTCTGAAAAACTGTTTTTT
TRBJ1-2 | - | - | TRBV9 | CASSGPAVNANYGYTF | TGTGCCAGCAGCGGGCCGGCGGTAAATGCTAACTATGGCTACACCTTC
TRBJ1-4 | - | - | TRBV29-1 | CSVDLAGGGGEKLFF | TGCAGCGTTGACCTCGCGGGGGGAGGTGGTGAAAAACTGTTTTTT
TRBJ1-1 | - | TRBD1 | TRBV7-8 | CASSPRTGGGFGTEAFF | TGTGCCAGCAGCCCTCGGACAGGGGGCGGATTTGGCACTGAAGCTTTCTTT
TRBJ1-1 | - | - | TRBV7-9 | CASSPELRGEAFF | TGTGCCAGCAGCCCGGAGTTGAGAGGGGAAGCTTTCTTT
TRBJ1-5 | - | TRBD1 | TRBV4-3 | CASSPILGQFNQPQHF | TGCGCCAGCAGCCCTATCCTGGGACAGTTCAATCAGCCCCAGCATTTT
TRBJ1-2 | - | TRBD1 | TRBV2 | CASRRRTGGSGYTF | TGTGCCAGCAGACGGAGGACAGGGGGTAGTGGCTACACCTTC
TRBJ2-1 | - | TRBD2 | TRBV9 | CASDRLAGTYNEQFF | TGTGCCAGCGACAGACTAGCGGGGACCTACAATGAGCAGTTCTTC
TRBJ1-1 | - | - | TRBV3-1/TRBV3-2 | CASSPGEGNTEAFF | TGTGCCAGCAGCCCAGGGGAGGGAAACACTGAAGCTTTCTTT
TRBJ1-3 | - | TRBD1 | TRBV3-1/TRBV3-2 | CASSIQGFSRNTIYF | TGTGCCAGCAGCATACAGGGGTTTTCAAGAAACACCATATATTTT
TRBJ1-2 | - | - | TRBV18 | CASSPPTGPGGYTF | TGTGCCAGCTCACCACCGACAGGCCCAGGGGGCTACACCTTC
TRBJ2-1 | - | - | TRBV24-1 | CATSDFAGSSYNEQFF | TGTGCCACCAGTGATTTTGCGGGGTCCTCCTACAATGAGCAGTTCTTC
TRBJ2-5 | - | - | TRBV19 | CASRSSGSSAETQYF | TGTGCCAGTAGATCGTCGGGGTCGTCCGCCGAGACCCAGTACTTC